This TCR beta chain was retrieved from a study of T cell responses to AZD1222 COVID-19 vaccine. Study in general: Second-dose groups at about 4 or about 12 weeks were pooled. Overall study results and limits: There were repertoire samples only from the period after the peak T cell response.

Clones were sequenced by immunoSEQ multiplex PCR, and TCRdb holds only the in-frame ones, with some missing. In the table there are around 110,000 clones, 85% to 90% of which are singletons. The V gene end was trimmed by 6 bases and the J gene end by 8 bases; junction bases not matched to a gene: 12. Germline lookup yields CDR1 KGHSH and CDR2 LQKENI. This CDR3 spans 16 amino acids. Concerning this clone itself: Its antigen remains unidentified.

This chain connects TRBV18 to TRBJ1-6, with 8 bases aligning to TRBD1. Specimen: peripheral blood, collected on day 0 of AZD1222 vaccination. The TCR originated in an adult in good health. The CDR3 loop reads CASSPSAGGLDSPLHF. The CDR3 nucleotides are TGTGCCAGCTCCCCCTCAGCAGGGGGCCTGGATTCACCCCTCCACTTT.